The source of this T cell receptor beta chain is a study of shared clonotypes between healthy human individuals. In the naive CD8 group, cells lacked CD45RO and were positively selected for CCR7, so terminally differentiated effector memory CD45RA+ cells were left out. Each PCR replicate from the sorted subsets contained around 200 ng DNA, which is about 30,000 T cell genomes. The protocol was immunoSEQ multiplex PCR, while the TCRdb copy is restricted to in-frame clones and leaves out a portion. The sample has some 2.1 million clones; about 95% are singletons. Sequencing was done on a sample of naive CD8+ T cells sorted from blood. This receptor was obtained from a man aged 18 to 30 in good health.

The CDR3 here is CATADRSSYNEQFF. CDR3 coding DNA: TGTGCCACAGCCGACCGGAGCTCCTACAATGAGCAGTTCTTC. The genes are TRBV27 and TRBJ2-1; D not certain. The germline V gene encodes CDR1 MNHEY and CDR2 SMNVEV (reference sequence). This CDR3 has 14 amino acids. V was shortened by 10 bases and J by 0 bases, with 13 bases between the two germline ends.